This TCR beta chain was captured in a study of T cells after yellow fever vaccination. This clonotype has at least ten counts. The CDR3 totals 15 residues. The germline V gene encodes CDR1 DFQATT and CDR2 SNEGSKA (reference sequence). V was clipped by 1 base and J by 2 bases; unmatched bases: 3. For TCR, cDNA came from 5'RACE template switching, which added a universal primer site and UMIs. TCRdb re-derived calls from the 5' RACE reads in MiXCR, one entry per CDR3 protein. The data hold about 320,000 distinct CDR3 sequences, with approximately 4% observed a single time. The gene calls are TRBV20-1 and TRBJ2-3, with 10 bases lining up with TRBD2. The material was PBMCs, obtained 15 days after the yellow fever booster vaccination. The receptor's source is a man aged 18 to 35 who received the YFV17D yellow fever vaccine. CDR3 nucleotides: TGCAGTGCTAGAGGGCTAGCGGGGGACACAGATACGCAGTATTTT. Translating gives CSARGLAGDTDTQYF.